Sequencing of this T cell receptor beta chain was carried out in a study of T cell repertoires in cytomegalovirus infection (dated by TCRdb to between 2017 and 2020). Turning to the overall study: Recently identified HLA-C-restricted CMV epitopes, whose presentation resists viral immunomodulation, were targeted by peptide stimulations together with well-studied HLA-B-restricted epitopes. The HLA type of each donor mattered for the analysis, because public TCR beta signatures pointed to carriage of CMV infection along with the matching HLA type.

The germline V gene provides CDR1 SGHTA and CDR2 FQGNSA. V gives up 2 bases and J gives up 2 bases, and the segment between their germline ends measures 6 bases. From cysteine to phenylalanine, the CDR3 is 13 amino acids long. The read is trimmed to its CDR3 DNA, 39 bases read in frame from base 1. This clonotype was counted at least ten times. It lacks a known antigen. No base quality information exists; no much larger clone differs at one position. TCRdb shows the sequencer as Illumina HiSeq 1500. The raw public reads went through TCRdb reprocessing: fastp at Q25, MiXCR clone calling, in-frame beta chains kept. Identical CDR3 protein sequences are pooled into one entry, listed with their most common genes and DNA. Within this sample are tens of thousands of distinct CDR3 sequences, with around 20% of them counted one time only. The biggest ten clones account for roughly two thirds of the sample. Beyond this particular receptor, the publication reports: The ex vivo response was dominated by HLA-C-restricted CMV-specific TCR beta clonotypes, which also provided the single most frequent clonotype in two of eight donors. In both this cohort and an independent cohort of 350 or so donors, the cumulative frequency of public TCR beta family members distinguished carriers of CMV infection plus the relevant HLA type.

This specimen's treatment or condition label, per the study, means: in vitro stimulation with specific CMV peptide epitopes to enrich CMV-specific T cells. The sequence links TRBV7-2 to TRBJ2-5; the D gene remains uncertain. Sequences were derived from CD8+ T cells from cultured PBMCs, sampled from culture after CMV antigen stimulation. The TCR sequence derives from a human donor in good health (CMV status not recorded). Some clones in this sample may be carry-over from other donors' samples. CDR3 sequence: CASSLLHQETQYF. The DNA sequence is TGTGCCAGCAGCTTACTCCATCAAGAGACCCAGTACTTC.